This T cell receptor beta chain appears in the sequencing data of a study of cytomegalovirus exposure and HLA in healthy donors. Broader study findings: Later on, an analysis tied over 15,000 TCR beta sequences to HLA alleles at 0.05 false discovery rate. The study listed roughly 150 cytomegalovirus-associated TCR beta chains. TCR beta V segments were, for the most part, productive about 87% or about 30% of the time in an earlier analysis.

To note about this clone: Its cognate antigen is unknown.

V gave up 3 bases and J gave up 6 bases; unmatched junction bases: 9. CDR3 length: 15 amino acids. CDR1 and CDR2 (germline): SGHRS, YFSETQ. PCR involved 60 Vbeta and 13 Jbeta primers. Using immunoSEQ multiplex PCR, the repertoire was profiled, and TCRdb retains in-frame clones only, with some absent. The sample yields around 190,000 clones, roughly 90% seen once. The J gene is TRBJ2-7, the V gene TRBV5-1; 10 bases align to TRBD2. Input material: PBMCs. This TCR derives from a boy aged 2 to 10 in good health and CMV-seronegative. In DNA form, the CDR3 reads TGCGCCAGCAGCTCCCTAGCGGGAGAAATGGGCGAGCAGTACTTC. Its protein product is CASSSLAGEMGEQYF.